Following are 9 T cell receptor beta chains from one sample sequenced in a study of blood T cell repertoires in COVID-19. The table came from immunoSEQ multiplex PCR; TCRdb's copy has only in-frame clones and leaves some out. The sample has some 120,000 clones, more than 75% seen once. The sequenced sample consisted of peripheral blood. Receptor source: a middle-aged man with acute or convalescent COVID-19.

The rearrangement links TRBV6-5 to TRBJ1-1, with D possibly TRBD1 on 5 matching bases. The CDR3 extends over 14 amino acids. V lost 0 bases to trimming and J lost 7 bases, with 12 bases between them. CDR1 and CDR2 from the germline V gene are MNHEY and SVGAGI. CDR3 sequence reads: CASSYSRGGFEAFF. In DNA form, the CDR3 reads TGTGCCAGCAGTTACTCGCGGGGGGGGTTTGAAGCTTTCTTT.

This clone came up a few times. This chain joins TRBV6-6 and TRBJ1-1; 7 bases agree with TRBD1. V dropped 4 bases and J dropped 4; count of bases not matched to a gene: 9. The CDR3 runs 15 residues. Germline lookup yields CDR1 MNHNY and CDR2 SVGAGI (reference sequence). CDR3 coding DNA: TGTGCCAGCAGTTCCACCGGGACAGACCTCACTGAAGCTTTCTTT. Translating it yields CASSSTGTDLTEAFF.

The chain carries TRBV5-1 and TRBJ2-7; 13 bases match TRBD2. The J segment lost 3 bases and the V segment lost 5 bases, leaving 5 bases of the junction unmatched. Germline-derived CDR1 and CDR2 are SGHRS and YFSETQ. This CDR3 comprises 15 residues. In DNA, the CDR3 is TGCGCCAGCAGGCAGGGACTAGCGGGATTCTACGAGCAGTACTTC. Translating gives CASRQGLAGFYEQYF.

The chain employs TRBV7-9 and TRBJ1-6, with D unresolved. The CDR3 is 13 amino acids. Trimming removed 2 bases at V and 6 bases at J, with 5 bases between. Germline V gives CDR1 SEHNR, CDR2 FQNEAQ (reference sequence). The DNA for the CDR3 is TGTGCCAGCAGCTTAACTTTTAATTCACCCCTCCACTTT. Its translation is CASSLTFNSPLHF.

This chain connects TRBV19 to TRBJ2-5; D possibly corresponds to TRBD1 (5 bases). Deletions cut 6 bases from V and 5 bases from J, with 13 bases between. CDR1 and CDR2 (germline): LNHDA, SQIVND (reference sequence). The CDR3 length is 13 residues. The CDR3 loop reads CASSWSGLETQYF. DNA for the CDR3: TGTGCCAGTAGCTGGTCAGGGCTGGAGACCCAGTACTTC.

V and J are TRBV6-2 or TRBV6-3 and TRBJ2-6; D is undetermined. Germline V gene sequence: CDR1 MNHEY, CDR2 SVGEGT. The CDR3 extends over 15 amino acids. V lost 0 bases, J lost 4 bases, and 7 bases lay in between. The CDR3 nucleotides read TGTGCCAGCAGTTACTCGACACCCGGGGCCAACGTCCTGACTTTC. This codes for CASSYSTPGANVLTF.

This clone appeared a single time. The V gene is TRBV5-4, the J gene TRBJ2-7, with D possibly TRBD1 on 8 matching bases. The CDR3 is 15 residues long. The V gene's germline CDR1 is SGHNT and CDR2 YYREEE (reference sequence). V lost 3 bases, J lost 7 bases, and 20 bases lay in between. The CDR3 is CASSWGGQGASEQYF. The CDR3 coding sequence is TGTGCCAGCAGCTGGGGGGGGCAGGGGGCGAGTGAGCAGTACTTC.

This chain uses TRBV11-1 with TRBJ2-7, with D tentatively TRBD1 (5 bases). Trimming removed 3 bases from V and 4 bases from J, with 16 bases in between. Looked up from germline, CDR1 is SGHAT and CDR2 is FQDESV (reference sequence). The CDR3 extends over 15 amino acids. The CDR3, as DNA: TGTGCCAGCAGCTTGGCCAGGACACCATATTACGAGCAGTACTTC. This codes for CASSLARTPYYEQYF.

The chain is built from TRBV9 and TRBJ2-3, with 7 bases matching TRBD1. Unmatched junction bases numbered 12, after V lost 4 bases and J lost 4 bases. Germline CDR1 and CDR2: SGDLS and YYNGEE. The CDR3 runs to 16 residues. CDR3 sequence: CASSFRQGHFADTQYF. DNA of the CDR3: TGTGCCAGCAGCTTTCGACAGGGTCATTTCGCAGATACGCAGTATTTT.